This T cell receptor (beta chain) is drawn from a study of blood T cell repertoires in COVID-19. This CDR3 contains 15 residues. V was shortened by 1 base and J by 2 bases, with 12 bases between the two germline ends. Per germline, CDR1 SGHTA and CDR2 FQGNSA. TCRdb keeps only in-frame clones here, not all; method: immunoSEQ multiplex PCR. This table holds over 200,000 clones, about nine tenths found once. The sequence came from a man in his forties or fifties with COVID-19, enrolled during active disease. The chain combines TRBV7-2 with TRBJ2-7; D gene ambiguous. The sequenced material came from peripheral blood. DNA of the CDR3: TGTGCCAGCAGCTTAGACGCGCCCTCTACCTACGAGCAGTACTTC. It encodes CASSLDAPSTYEQYF.